The 20 T cell receptor beta chains reported below all come from one sample, sequenced in a study of CD8 T cells in Susac syndrome. RNA, at roughly 0.5 to 1 ug, was reverse transcribed with random hexamers. TCRdb re-derived calls from the immunoSEQ multiplex PCR reads in MiXCR, one entry per CDR3 protein. Of 50,000 to 55,000 distinct CDR3 sequences in the sample, over 90% were seen once. Sequenced material: CD8+ T cells from PBMCs. The receptors were sampled from a human donor with Susac syndrome.

The chain combines TRBV2 with TRBJ2-3, with 12 bases fitting TRBD1. Trimming at V came to 6 bases and at J to 6 bases, leaving 16 bases not matched to a gene. Germline lookup yields CDR1 SNHLY and CDR2 FYNNEI. The CDR3 is made up of 18 amino acids. The CDR3 here is CASSRNTGTGGRSDTQYF. For the CDR3, the DNA is TGTGCCAGCAGCCGAAATACCGGGACAGGGGGCAGGTCGGATACGCAGTATTTT. Full variable domain (missing parts from reference TRBV2 and TRBJ2-3): EPEVTQTPSHQVTQMGQEVILRCVPISNHLYFYWYRQILGQKVEFLVSFYNNEISEKSEIFDDQFSVERPDGSNFTLKIRSTKLEDSAMYFCASSRNTGTGGRSDTQYFGPGTRLTVL.

The V gene is TRBV9, the J gene TRBJ1-4; D is ambiguous. With 2 bases removed from V and 7 bases from J, the gap between germline ends came to 6 bases. Germline CDR1 reads SGDLS; CDR2 reads YYNGEE. This CDR3 has 12 amino acids. For the CDR3, the DNA is TGTGCCAGCAGCGTGGCCGGTGAAAAACTGTTTTTT. Its translation: CASSVAGEKLFF. Full variable domain (rest looked up from reference TRBV9 and TRBJ1-4): DSGVTQTPKHLITATGQRVTLRCSPRSGDLSVYWYQQSLDQGLQFLIQYYNGEERAKGNILERFSAQQFPDLHSELNLSSLELGDSALYFCASSVAGEKLFFGSGTQLSVL.

The chain couples TRBV9 to TRBJ2-3; D is unresolved. CDR1 and CDR2 (germline): SGDLS, YYNGEE. V was shortened by 6 bases and J by 0 bases, with 8 bases between the two germline ends. This CDR3 is built from 13 residues. CDR3 DNA: TGTGCCAGCACCCAGATAAGCACAGATACGCAGTATTTT. As protein: CASTQISTDTQYF.

This chain connects TRBV12-3 or TRBV12-4 to TRBJ1-3, with a tentative D call TRBD1 (5 bases). V dropped 7 bases and J dropped 6 bases, with 13 bases sitting between them. This CDR3 comprises 13 residues. The CDR3 is CASKTTDLNTIYF. The CDR3 nucleotides are TGTGCCAGCAAGACGACAGACTTAAACACCATATATTTT.

This chain joins TRBV27 and TRBJ1-5, with 7 bases matching TRBD1. Germline CDR1 MNHEY, CDR2 SMNVEV (reference sequence). J was trimmed by 6 bases and V by 4 bases; bases with no gene match: 6. CDR3 size: 14 residues. DNA of the CDR3: TGTGCCAGCAGTTGGGACAGCTGGGGTCAGCCCCAGCATTTT. Amino acid sequence: CASSWDSWGQPQHF.

V gene TRBV20-1 combines with J gene TRBJ2-3; 8 bases line up with TRBD2. CDR1 is DFQATT, CDR2 SNEGSKA, per germline (reference sequence). The CDR3 covers 14 residues. V dropped 3 bases and J dropped 3; count of bases not matched to a gene: 5. The CDR3 sequence: CSASSGGPTDTQYF. DNA of the CDR3: TGCAGTGCTAGCTCGGGGGGGCCGACAGATACGCAGTATTTT.

The rearrangement links TRBV3-1 to TRBJ1-6; tentatively, D is TRBD1 (5 bases). This CDR3 has 16 residues. Germline assignment: CDR1 LGHDT and CDR2 YNNKEL (reference sequence). V shed 0 bases and J shed 2 bases, with 8 bases lying between them. For the CDR3, the DNA is TGTGCCAGCAGCCAAGACGAGGGGACCTATAATTCACCCCTCCACTTT. Residues: CASSQDEGTYNSPLHF.

V is TRBV30 and J is TRBJ1-1; D gene unclear. The germline V gene encodes CDR1 GTSNPN and CDR2 SVGIG (reference sequence). The CDR3 is made up of 14 amino acids. V was cut by 1 base and J by 0 bases, with 9 bases left in between. CDR3 protein: CAWSGYGVNTEAFF. CDR3 DNA: TGTGCCTGGAGTGGATACGGGGTGAACACTGAAGCTTTCTTT. The entire variable domain, with the rest obtained from reference TRBV30 and TRBJ1-1, is as follows: SQTIHQWPATLVQPVGSPLSLECTVEGTSNPNLYWYRQAAGRGLQLLFYSVGIGQISSEVPQNLSASRPQDRQFILSSKKLLLSDSGFYLCAWSGYGVNTEAFFGQGTRLTVV.

The chain uses TRBV11-1 and TRBJ2-7, with 12 nucleotides matching TRBD2. CDR1 is SGHAT, CDR2 FQDESV, per germline (reference sequence). The V and J ends lost 5 bases and 3 bases, in that order; junction bases with no gene match: 5. The CDR3 has 15 residues. CDR3 DNA sequence: TGTGCCAGCAGCCCTCGGACTAGCGGGGACTACGAGCAGTACTTC. Protein: CASSPRTSGDYEQYF.

This rearrangement joins TRBV30 to TRBJ2-4; TRBD1 matches at 8 bases. The germline CDR1 and CDR2 sequences are GTSNPN and SVGIG (reference sequence). The ends lost 3 bases at V and 1 base at J; junction bases unmatched: 5. The CDR3 loop spans 15 amino acids. CDR3 region: CAWSQGARAKNIQYF. CDR3 DNA sequence: TGTGCCTGGAGCCAGGGGGCGCGGGCCAAAAACATTCAGTACTTC.

The CDR3 here is CAWSTKGKQPALKTFF. The CDR3 region has the DNA TGTGCCTGGAGTACAAAGGGAAAACAGCCAGCACTGAAAACTTTCTTT. The chain joins TRBV30 to TRBJ1-1; D is uncertain. CDR1 and CDR2 from the germline V gene are GTSNPN and SVGIG (reference sequence). V lost 2 bases and J 12 bases, leaving 28 bases between the germline ends. This CDR3 comprises 16 residues.

This clonotype was counted a single time. V is TRBV12-3 or TRBV12-4 and J is TRBJ2-1; 11 bases are a match to TRBD2. This CDR3 is 16 amino acids long. V gave up 3 bases and J gave up 2 bases; unmatched junction bases: 3. CDR3 coding DNA: TGTGCCAGCAGTTTCTCTAGCGGGGGGCCCTACAATGAGCAGTTCTTC. Encoded protein: CASSFSSGGPYNEQFF.

This clonotype was detected only once. The chain has TRBV27 and TRBJ1-6, with D unresolved. Trimming cost V 6 bases and J 6 bases, with 12 bases left between them. The CDR3 covers 14 residues. In germline, CDR1 is MNHEY, CDR2 SMNVEV (reference sequence). CDR3 sequence: CASRRPEGNSPLHF. The CDR3 coding sequence is TGTGCCAGCAGGCGACCCGAGGGTAATTCACCCCTCCACTTT.

The CDR3 loop reads CASSFRQGLNEQFF. As DNA, the CDR3 is TGTGCCAGCAGCTTCCGGCAGGGGTTGAATGAGCAGTTCTTC. V usage is TRBV5-8 and J usage is TRBJ2-1, with a weak D call TRBD1 (6 bases). Germline CDR1 reads SGHTS; CDR2 reads YDEGEE. Trimming shortened V by 2 bases and J by 7 bases, and 13 bases separated the two germline ends. The CDR3 consists of 14 residues.

The gene calls are TRBV12-3 or TRBV12-4 and TRBJ2-3; unclear D gene. This CDR3 spans 12 amino acids. The V gene lost 8 bases and the J gene lost 0 bases, with 6 bases spanning the gap. The CDR3: CASQQSTDTQYF. The DNA for the CDR3 is TGTGCCAGCCAACAGAGCACAGATACGCAGTATTTT.

This chain's CDR3 is CSASYNYGYTF. For the CDR3, the DNA is TGCAGTGCTAGCTATAACTATGGCTACACCTTC. The chain uses TRBV20-1 and TRBJ1-2, with D unresolved. Per germline, CDR1 DFQATT and CDR2 SNEGSKA (reference sequence). There are 11 residues in the CDR3. Trimming shortened V by 3 bases and J by 1 base, and 3 bases separated the two germline ends.

This chain connects TRBV14 to TRBJ2-3, with D unclear. The CDR3 length is 13 residues. Trimming shortened V by 0 bases and J by 6 bases, and 7 bases separated the two germline ends. CDR1 is SGHDN and CDR2 is FVKESK in the germline V gene. Here the CDR3 reads CASSQDLSDTQYF. As DNA, the CDR3 is TGTGCCAGCAGCCAAGATTTATCGGATACGCAGTATTTT.

V is TRBV5-1 and J is TRBJ2-4; D assignment may be TRBD1 or TRBD2 (6 bases each). Germline CDR1 and CDR2: SGHRS and YFSETQ. Trimming stripped 3 bases from V and 1 base from J, with 26 bases between. The CDR3 contains 20 residues. Written as DNA, the CDR3 is TGCGCCAGCAGCTCCCCCTCCGGGGGCCTCGGGAAGGGGGCCAAAAACATTCAGTACTTC. Encoded protein: CASSSPSGGLGKGAKNIQYF.

This rearrangement joins TRBV29-1 to TRBJ1-2; the D gene is possibly TRBD1 (6 bases). The CDR3 extends over 16 amino acids. V dropped 6 bases and J dropped 0 bases, with 20 bases sitting between them. CDR1 is SQVTM and CDR2 is ANQGSEA in the germline V gene. CDR3 loop: CSVPPAGDSANYGYTF. The CDR3 coding sequence is TGCAGCGTGCCCCCGGCAGGGGACTCAGCTAACTATGGCTACACCTTC.

This chain joins TRBV11-2 and TRBJ2-7; D uncertain. Per the germline V gene, CDR1 is SGHAT and CDR2 is FQNNGV. CDR3 length: 11 residues. The ends were cut back, 3 bases at V and 2 bases at J, with 2 bases in the middle. DNA of the CDR3: TGTGCCAGCAGCTTTACCTACGAGCAGTACTTC. Its protein is CASSFTYEQYF.